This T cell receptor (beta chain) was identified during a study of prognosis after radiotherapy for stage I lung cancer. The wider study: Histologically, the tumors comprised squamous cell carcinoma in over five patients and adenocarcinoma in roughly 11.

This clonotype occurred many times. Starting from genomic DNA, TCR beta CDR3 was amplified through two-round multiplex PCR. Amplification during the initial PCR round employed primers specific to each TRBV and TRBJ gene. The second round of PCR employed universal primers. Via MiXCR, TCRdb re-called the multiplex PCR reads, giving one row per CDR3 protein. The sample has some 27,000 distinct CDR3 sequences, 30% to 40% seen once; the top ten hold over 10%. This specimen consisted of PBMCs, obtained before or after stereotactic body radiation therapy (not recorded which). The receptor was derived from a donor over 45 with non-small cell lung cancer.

The CDR3 is CASSVEEGEAFF. As DNA, the CDR3 is TGTGCCAGCAGTGTCGAAGAGGGTGAAGCTTTCTTT. The chain carries TRBV25-1 and TRBJ1-1, with D unresolved. The germline V gene encodes CDR1 MGHDK and CDR2 SYGVNS. The CDR3 runs 12 residues. The V gene lost 4 bases and the J gene lost 7 bases, with 10 bases spanning the gap. The full variable domain, in which reference TRBV25-1 and TRBJ1-1 provide the parts outside the CDR3, is EADIYQTPRYLVIGTGKKITLECSQTMGHDKMYWYQQDPGMELHLIHYSYGVNSTEKGDLSSESTVSRIRTEHFPLTLESARPSHTSQYLCASSVEEGEAFFGQGTRLTVV.